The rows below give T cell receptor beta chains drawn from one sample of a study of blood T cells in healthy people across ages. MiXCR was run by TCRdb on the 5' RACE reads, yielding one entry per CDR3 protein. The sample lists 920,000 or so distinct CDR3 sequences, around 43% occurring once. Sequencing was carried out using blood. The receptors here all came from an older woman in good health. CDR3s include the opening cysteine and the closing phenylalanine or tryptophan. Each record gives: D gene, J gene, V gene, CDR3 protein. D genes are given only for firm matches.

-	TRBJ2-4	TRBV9	CASSFTEGLLGTAVAKNIQYF
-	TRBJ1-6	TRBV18	CASSPISSSPLHF
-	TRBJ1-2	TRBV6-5	CASSYGAGINYGYTF
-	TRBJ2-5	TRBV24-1	CATNSGARLGETQYF
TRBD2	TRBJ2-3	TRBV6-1	CASSETLLAGTFTDTQYF
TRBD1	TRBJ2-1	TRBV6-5	CASSYLSSQSGGYNEQFF
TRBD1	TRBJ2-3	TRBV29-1	CSVDDEQGQVDTEYF
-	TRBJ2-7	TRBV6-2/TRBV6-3	CASSLVSREGEQYF
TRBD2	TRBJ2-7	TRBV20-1	CSAISGLAAWEQYF
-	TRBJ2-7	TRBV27	CASSTARTDSYEQYF
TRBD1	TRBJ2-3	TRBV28	CASSSGTGETDTQCF
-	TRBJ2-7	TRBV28	CASVGDIPEQYF
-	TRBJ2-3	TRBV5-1	CASSPLTEASTDTLYF
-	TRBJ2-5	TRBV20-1	CSAALLRETQYF
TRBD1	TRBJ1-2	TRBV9	CASSPIRGQGYGYTF
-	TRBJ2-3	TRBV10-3	CAISESSLLAGDTQYF
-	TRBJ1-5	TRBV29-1	CSVRGGPNQPQHF
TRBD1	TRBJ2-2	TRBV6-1	CASSATGTGYVGELFF
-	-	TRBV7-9	CASSFAVLGNEQYF
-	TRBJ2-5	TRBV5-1	CASSLVQGTPVQETQYF
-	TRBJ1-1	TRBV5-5	CASRTPFTGMNTEAFF
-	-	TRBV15	CATSRDPLGGRVVEQYF
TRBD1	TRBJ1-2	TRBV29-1	CSVDRGTGNGYTF
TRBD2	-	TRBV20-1	CSASSLAGGGETQYF
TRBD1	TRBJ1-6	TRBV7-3	CASRQGGNSPLHF